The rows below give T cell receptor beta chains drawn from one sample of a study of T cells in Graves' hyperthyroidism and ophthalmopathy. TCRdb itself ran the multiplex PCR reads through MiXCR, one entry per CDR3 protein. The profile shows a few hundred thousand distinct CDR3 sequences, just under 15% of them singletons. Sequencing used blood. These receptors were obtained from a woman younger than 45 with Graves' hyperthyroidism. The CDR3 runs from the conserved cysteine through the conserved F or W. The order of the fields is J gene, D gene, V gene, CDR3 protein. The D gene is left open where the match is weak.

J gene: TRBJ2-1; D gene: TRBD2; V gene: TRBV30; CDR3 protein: CAWSVGGTSPYNEQFF
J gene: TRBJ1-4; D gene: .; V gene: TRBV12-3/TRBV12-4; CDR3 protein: CASSLRHRDEKLFF
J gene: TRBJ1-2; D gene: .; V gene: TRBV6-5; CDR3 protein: CASSYSASTFAYGYTF
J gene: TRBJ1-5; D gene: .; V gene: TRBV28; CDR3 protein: CASAYEDFGSLMSNQPQHF
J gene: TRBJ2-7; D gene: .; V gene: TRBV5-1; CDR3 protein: CASSLGDPLEQYF
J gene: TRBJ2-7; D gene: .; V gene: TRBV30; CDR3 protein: CAWSEFHGSYEQYF
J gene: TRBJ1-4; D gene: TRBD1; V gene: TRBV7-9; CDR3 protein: CASSPGGQTNEKLFF
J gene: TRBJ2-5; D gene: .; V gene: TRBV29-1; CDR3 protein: CSVGPTAEGQETQYF
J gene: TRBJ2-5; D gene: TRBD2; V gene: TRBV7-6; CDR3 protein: CASSSTSGVRTQYF
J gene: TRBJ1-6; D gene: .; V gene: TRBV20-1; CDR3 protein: CSARVVVDSPLHF
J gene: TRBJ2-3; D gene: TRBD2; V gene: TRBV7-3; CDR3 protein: CASRLAGSFTDTQYF
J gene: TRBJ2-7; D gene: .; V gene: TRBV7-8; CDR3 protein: CASSLVHYEQYF
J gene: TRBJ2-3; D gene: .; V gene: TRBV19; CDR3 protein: CASSITPSGTTDTQYF
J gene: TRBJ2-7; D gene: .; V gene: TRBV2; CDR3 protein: CASYGPLRSYEQYF
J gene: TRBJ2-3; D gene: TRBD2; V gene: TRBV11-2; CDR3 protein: CASSLGTSGSGTDTQYF
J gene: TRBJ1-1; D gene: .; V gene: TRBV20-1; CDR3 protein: CSANTENTEAFF
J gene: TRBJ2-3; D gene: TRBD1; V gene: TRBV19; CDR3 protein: CASSIPGQGARGADTQYF
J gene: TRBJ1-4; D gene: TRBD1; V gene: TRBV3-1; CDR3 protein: CASSGQGASNEKLFF
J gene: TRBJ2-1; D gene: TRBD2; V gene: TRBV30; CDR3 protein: CAWHHQAPSGSVYEQFF
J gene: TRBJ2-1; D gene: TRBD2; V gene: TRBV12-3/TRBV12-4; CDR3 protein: CASQGGLAGDEQFF
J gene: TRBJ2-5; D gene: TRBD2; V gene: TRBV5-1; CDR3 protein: CASSLVLAGVQETQYF
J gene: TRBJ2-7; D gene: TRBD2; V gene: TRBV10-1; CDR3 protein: CASSDYSGGSSYEQYF
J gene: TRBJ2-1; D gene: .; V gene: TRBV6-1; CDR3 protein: CASSNGAFNEQFF
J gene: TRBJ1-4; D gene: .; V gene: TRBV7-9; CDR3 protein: CASSSFDGEKLFF
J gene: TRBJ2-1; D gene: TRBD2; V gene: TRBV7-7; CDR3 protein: CASSLGGLANEQFF
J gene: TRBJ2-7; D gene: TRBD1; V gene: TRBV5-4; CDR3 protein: CASSLAGQPYEQYF
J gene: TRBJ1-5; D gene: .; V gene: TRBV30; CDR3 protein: CAWSLSNQPQHF
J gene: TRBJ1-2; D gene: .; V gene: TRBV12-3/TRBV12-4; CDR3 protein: CASSTLDGIYGYTF
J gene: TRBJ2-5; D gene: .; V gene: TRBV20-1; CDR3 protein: CSARRTAQETQYF
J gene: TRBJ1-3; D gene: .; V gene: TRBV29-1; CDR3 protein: CSVETGTSGNTIYF
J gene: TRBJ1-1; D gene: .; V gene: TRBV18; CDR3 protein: CASSLVQDQPNTEAFF
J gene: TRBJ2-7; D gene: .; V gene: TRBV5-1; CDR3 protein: CASSLESEQYF
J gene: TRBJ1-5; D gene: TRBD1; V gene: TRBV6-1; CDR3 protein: CASSRTGPHSNQPQHF
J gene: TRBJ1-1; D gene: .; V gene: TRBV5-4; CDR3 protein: CASSSEGAGAEAFF
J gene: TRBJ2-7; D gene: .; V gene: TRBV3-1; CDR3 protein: CASSQGSGAPYEQYF
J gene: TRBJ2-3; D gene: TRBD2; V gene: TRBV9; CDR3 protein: CASIGTSGTDTQYF
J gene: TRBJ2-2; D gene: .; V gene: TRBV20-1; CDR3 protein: CSARVNSGGELFF
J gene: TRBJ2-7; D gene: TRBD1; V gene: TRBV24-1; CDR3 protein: CATSGGRGQGFTEQYF
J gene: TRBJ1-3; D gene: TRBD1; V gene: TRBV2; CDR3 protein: CASGGDRTVSGNTIYF
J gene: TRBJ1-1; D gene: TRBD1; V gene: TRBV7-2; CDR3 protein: CASSFDRGSHTEAFF
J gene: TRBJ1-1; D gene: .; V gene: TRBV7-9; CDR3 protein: CASSLSTSTEAFF
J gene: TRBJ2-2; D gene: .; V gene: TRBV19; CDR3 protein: CASKQGRIPTGELFF
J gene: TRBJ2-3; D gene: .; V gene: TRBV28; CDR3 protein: CASLGGPAGPRENTQYF
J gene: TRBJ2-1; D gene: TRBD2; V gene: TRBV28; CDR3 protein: CASSLTFREGLVFNEQFF
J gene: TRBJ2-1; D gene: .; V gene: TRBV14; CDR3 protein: CASSQSVLRTDNEQFF
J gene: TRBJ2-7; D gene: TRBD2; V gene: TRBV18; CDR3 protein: CASSPPGLAGGAYEQYF
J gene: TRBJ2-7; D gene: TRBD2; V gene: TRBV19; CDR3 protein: CASLPSSGPPHEQYF
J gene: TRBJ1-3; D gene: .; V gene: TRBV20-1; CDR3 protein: CSASLLGNTIYF
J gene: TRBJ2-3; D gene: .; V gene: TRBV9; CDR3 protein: CASSVDIDVPVGQYF
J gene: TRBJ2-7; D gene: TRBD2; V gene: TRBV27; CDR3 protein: CASSLSSGTRTYEQYF
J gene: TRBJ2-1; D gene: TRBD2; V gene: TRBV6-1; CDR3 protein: CASSDPGLAIGNEQFF
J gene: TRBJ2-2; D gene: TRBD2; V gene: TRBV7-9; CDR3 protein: CASTRGTSGRARHTGELFF
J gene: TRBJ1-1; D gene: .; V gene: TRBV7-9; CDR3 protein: CASSFGEGVNTEAFF
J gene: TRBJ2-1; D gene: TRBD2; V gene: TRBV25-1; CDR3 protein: CASSEYTALAGVNEQFF
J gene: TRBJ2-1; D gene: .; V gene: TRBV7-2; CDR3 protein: CASSLVSSNEQFF